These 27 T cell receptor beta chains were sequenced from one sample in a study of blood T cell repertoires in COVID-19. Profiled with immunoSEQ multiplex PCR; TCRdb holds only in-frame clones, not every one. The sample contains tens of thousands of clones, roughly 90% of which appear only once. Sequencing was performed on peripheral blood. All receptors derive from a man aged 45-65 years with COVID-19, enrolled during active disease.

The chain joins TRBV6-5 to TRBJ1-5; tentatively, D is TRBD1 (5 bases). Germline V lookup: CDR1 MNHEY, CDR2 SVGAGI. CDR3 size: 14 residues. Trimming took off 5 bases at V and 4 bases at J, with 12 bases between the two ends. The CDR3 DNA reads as TGTGCCAGCAGTACACCAGGGTTGAATCAGCCCCAGCATTTT. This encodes CASSTPGLNQPQHF.

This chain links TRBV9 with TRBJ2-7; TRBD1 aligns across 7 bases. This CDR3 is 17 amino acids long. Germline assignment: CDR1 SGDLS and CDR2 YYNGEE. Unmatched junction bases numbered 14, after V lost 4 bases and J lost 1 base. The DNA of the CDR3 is TGTGCCAGCAGCCCCCCCTTGGACAGGAGCTCGTCCTACGAGCAGTACTTC. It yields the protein CASSPPLDRSSSYEQYF.

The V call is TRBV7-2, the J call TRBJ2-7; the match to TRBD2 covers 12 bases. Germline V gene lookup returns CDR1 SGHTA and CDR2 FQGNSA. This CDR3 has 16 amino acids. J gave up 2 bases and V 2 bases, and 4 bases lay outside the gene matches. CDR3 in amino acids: CASSLRLAGAPYEQYF. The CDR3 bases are TGTGCCAGCAGCTTAAGACTAGCGGGGGCCCCCTACGAGCAGTACTTC.

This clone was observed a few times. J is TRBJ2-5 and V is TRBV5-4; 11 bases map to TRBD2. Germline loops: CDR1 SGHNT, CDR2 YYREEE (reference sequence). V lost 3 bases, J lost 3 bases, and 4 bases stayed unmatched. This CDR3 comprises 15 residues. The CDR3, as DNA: TGTGCCAGCAGCTGGGGGGGACTAGCGGAAGAGACCCAGTACTTC. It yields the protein CASSWGGLAEETQYF.

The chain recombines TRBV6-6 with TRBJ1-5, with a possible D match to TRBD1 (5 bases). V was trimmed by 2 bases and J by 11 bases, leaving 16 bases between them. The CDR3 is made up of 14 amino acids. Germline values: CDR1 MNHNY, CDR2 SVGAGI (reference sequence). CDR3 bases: TGTGCCAGCAGTTACGGGCAGGGTGGTTTGGCCCAGCATTTT. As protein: CASSYGQGGLAQHF.

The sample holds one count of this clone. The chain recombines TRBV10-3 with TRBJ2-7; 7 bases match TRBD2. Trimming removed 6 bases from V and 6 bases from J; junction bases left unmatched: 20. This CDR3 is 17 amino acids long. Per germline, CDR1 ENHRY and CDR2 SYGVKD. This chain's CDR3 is CAISDPGKGPSGGEQYF. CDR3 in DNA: TGTGCCATCAGCGACCCCGGGAAGGGACCCTCGGGGGGCGAGCAGTACTTC.

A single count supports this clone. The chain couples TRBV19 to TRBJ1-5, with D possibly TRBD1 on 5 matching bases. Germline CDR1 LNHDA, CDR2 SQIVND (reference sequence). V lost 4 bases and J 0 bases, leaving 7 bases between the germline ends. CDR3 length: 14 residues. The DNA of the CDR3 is TGTGCCAGTAGTAGGGGGGGTAGCAATCAGCCCCAGCATTTT. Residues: CASSRGGSNQPQHF.

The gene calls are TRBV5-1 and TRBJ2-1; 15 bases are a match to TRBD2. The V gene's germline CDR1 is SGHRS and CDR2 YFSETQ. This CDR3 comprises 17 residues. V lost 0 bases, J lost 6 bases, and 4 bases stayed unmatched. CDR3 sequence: CASSLGPGLAGGNEQFF. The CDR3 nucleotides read TGCGCCAGCAGCTTGGGCCCGGGACTAGCGGGGGGCAATGAGCAGTTCTTC. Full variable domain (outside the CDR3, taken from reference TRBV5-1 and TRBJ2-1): KAGVTQTPRYLIKTRGQQVTLSCSPISGHRSVSWYQQTPGQGLQFLFEYFSETQRNKGNFPGRFSGRQFSNSRSEMNVSTLELGDSALYLCASSLGPGLAGGNEQFFGPGTRLTVL.

The CDR3 DNA reads as TGTGCCAGCAGCTCGGGACAGGCTAATGAAAAACTGTTTTTT. Protein product: CASSSGQANEKLFF. The chain links TRBV9 to TRBJ1-4; 8 bases match TRBD1. Losses at the gene ends were 4 bases for V and 3 bases for J; bases not matched to a gene: 2. The germline V gene encodes CDR1 SGDLS and CDR2 YYNGEE. This CDR3 spans 14 amino acids. The variable domain in full, completed from reference TRBV9 and TRBJ1-4, reads DSGVTQTPKHLITATGQRVTLRCSPRSGDLSVYWYQQSLDQGLQFLIQYYNGEERAKGNILERFSAQQFPDLHSELNLSSLELGDSALYFCASSSGQANEKLFFGSGTQLSVL.

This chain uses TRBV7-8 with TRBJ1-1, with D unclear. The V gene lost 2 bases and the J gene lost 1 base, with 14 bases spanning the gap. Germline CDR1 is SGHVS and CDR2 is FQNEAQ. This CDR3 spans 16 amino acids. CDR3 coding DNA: TGTGCCAGCAGCTTAACGGGAGGTCAAGGGAACACTGAAGCTTTCTTT. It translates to CASSLTGGQGNTEAFF. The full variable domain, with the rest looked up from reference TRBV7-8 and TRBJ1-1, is GAGVSQSPRYKVAKRGQDVALRCDPISGHVSLFWYQQALGQGPEFLTYFQNEAQLDKSGLPSDRFFAERPEGSVSTLKIQRTQQEDSAVYLCASSLTGGQGNTEAFFGQGTRLTVV.

The CDR3 protein is CASSGLEETQYF. The CDR3 DNA is TGTGCCAGCAGCGGACTAGAGGAGACCCAGTACTTC. The rearrangement links TRBV2 to TRBJ2-5; TRBD2 matches 7 bases. V dropped 6 bases and J dropped 5; count of bases not matched to a gene: 3. The CDR3 consists of 12 residues. Germline V lookup: CDR1 SNHLY, CDR2 FYNNEI.

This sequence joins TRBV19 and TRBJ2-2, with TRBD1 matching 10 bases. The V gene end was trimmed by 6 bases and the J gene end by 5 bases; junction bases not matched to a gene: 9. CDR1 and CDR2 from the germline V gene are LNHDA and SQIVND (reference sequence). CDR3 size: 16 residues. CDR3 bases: TGTGCCAGTAGCAGTCGACAGGGGGCTAATACCGGGGAGCTGTTTTTT. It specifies CASSSRQGANTGELFF.

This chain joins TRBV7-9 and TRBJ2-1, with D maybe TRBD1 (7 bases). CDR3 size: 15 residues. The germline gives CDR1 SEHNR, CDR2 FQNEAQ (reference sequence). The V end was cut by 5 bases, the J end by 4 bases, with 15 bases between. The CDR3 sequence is CASSRGTEIYNEQFF. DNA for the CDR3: TGTGCCAGCAGCCGCGGGACAGAAATTTACAATGAGCAGTTCTTC.

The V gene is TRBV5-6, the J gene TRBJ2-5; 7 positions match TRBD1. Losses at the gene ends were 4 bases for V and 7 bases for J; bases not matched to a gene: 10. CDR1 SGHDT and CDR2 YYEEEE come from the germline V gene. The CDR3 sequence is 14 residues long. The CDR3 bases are TGTGCCAGCAGCGCAGGACAGGCGTGGGGGACCCAGTACTTC. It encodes CASSAGQAWGTQYF.

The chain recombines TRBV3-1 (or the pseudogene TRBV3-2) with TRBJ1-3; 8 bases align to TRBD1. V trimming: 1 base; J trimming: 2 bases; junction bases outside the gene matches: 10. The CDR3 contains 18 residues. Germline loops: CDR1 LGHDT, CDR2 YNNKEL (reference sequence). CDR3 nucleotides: TGTGCCAGCAGCCAAGGAGGCAGGGGGCGCGTAGCTGGAAACACCATATATTTT. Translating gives CASSQGGRGRVAGNTIYF.

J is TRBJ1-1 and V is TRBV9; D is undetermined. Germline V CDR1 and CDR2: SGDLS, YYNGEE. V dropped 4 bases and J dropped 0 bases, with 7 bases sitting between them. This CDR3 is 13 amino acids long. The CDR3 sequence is CASSPQLNTEAFF. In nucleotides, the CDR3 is TGTGCCAGCAGCCCTCAGTTGAACACTGAAGCTTTCTTT. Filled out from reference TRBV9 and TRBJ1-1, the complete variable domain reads DSGVTQTPKHLITATGQRVTLRCSPRSGDLSVYWYQQSLDQGLQFLIQYYNGEERAKGNILERFSAQQFPDLHSELNLSSLELGDSALYFCASSPQLNTEAFFGQGTRLTVV.

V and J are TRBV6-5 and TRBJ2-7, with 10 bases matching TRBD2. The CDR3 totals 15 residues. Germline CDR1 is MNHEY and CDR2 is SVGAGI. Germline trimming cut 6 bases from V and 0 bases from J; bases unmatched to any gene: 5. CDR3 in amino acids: CASRHSGGSSYEQYF. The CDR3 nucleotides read TGTGCCAGCAGGCATAGCGGGGGGTCCTCCTACGAGCAGTACTTC.

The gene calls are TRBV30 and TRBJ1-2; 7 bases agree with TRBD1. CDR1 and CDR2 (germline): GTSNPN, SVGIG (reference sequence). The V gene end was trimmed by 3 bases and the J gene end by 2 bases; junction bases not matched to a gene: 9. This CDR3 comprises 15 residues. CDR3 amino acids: CAWRTGLISNYGYTF. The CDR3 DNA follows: TGTGCCTGGAGGACAGGGCTTATATCGAACTATGGCTACACCTTC.

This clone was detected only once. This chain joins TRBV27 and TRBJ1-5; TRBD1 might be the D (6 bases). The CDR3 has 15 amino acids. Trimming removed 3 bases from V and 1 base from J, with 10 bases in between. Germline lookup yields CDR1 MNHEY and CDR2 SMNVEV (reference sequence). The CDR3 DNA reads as TGTGCCAGCAGTTTCGGGCAGGGGAGCAATCAGCCCCAGCATTTT. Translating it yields CASSFGQGSNQPQHF.

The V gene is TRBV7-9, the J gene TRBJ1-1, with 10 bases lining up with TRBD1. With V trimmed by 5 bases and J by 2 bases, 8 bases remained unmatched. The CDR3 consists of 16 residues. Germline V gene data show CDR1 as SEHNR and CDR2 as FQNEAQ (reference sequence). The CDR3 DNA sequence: TGTGCCAGCAGCGGGGGGACAGGGGCCTATAACACTGAAGCTTTCTTT. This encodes CASSGGTGAYNTEAFF.

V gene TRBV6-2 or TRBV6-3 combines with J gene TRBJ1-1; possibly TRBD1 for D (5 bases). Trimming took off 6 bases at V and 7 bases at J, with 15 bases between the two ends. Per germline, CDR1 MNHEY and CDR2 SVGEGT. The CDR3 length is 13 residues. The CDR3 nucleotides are TGTGCCAGCAGCGTCGTGGGGGGGTTTGAAGCTTTCTTT. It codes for CASSVVGGFEAFF.

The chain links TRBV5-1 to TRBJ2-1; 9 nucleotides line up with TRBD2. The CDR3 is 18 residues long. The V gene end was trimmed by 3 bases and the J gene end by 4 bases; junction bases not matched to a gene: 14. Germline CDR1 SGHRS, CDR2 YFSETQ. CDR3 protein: CASSYPSSGGQVYNEQFF. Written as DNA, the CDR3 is TGCGCCAGCAGCTACCCGAGTAGCGGGGGCCAGGTGTACAATGAGCAGTTCTTC.

The CDR3 region is CASSYLWRQETQYF. DNA for the CDR3: TGTGCCAGCAGTTACCTCTGGCGGCAAGAGACCCAGTACTTC. The J gene is TRBJ2-5, the V gene TRBV6-5, with no clear D. Germline values: CDR1 MNHEY, CDR2 SVGAGI. V was trimmed by 2 bases and J by 2 bases, leaving 9 bases between them. The CDR3 spans 14 residues.

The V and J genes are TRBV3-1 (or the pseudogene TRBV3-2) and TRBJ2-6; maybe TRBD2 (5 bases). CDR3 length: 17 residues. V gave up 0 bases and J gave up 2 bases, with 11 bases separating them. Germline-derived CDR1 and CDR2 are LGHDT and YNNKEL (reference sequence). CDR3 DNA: TGTGCCAGCAGCCAAGATCTTGACGGGGCTGGGGCCAACGTCCTGACTTTC. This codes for CASSQDLDGAGANVLTF.

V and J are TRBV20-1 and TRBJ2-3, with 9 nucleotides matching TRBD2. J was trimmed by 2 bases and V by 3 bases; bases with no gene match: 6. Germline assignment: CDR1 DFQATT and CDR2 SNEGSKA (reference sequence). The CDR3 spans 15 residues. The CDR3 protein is CSASPLAGNTDTQYF. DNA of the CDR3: TGCAGTGCTAGTCCCCTAGCGGGGAACACAGATACGCAGTATTTT.

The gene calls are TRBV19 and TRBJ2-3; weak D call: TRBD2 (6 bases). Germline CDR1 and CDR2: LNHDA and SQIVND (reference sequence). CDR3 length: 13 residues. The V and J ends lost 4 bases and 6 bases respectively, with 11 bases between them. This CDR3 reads CASSNRETDTQYF. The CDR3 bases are TGTGCCAGTAGTAACCGGGAGACGGATACGCAGTATTTT.

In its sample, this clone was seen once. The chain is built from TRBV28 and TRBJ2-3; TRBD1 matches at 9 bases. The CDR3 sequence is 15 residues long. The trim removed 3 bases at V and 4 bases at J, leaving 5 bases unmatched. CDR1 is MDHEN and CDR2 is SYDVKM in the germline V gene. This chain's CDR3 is CASSFVDRGSDTQYF. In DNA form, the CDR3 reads TGTGCCAGCAGTTTTGTGGACAGGGGTTCAGATACGCAGTATTTT.